A single sample gave rise to the 9 T cell receptor beta chains below, sequenced in a study of control samples from healthy donors and cancer patients. The method was immunoSEQ multiplex PCR; TCRdb's version includes in-frame clones alone and lacks a portion of them. The table includes approximately 130,000 clones, around 87% detected once. The sequenced sample was blood. Source of these receptors: a man aged 40-49 years in good health.

The CDR3 here is CSASLGASPGYTF. CDR3 DNA sequence: TGCAGTGCTAGTCTGGGGGCCTCCCCTGGCTACACCTTC. The rearrangement joins TRBV20-1 to TRBJ1-2, with D possibly matching TRBD1 (6 bases). Germline CDR1 is DFQATT and CDR2 is SNEGSKA (reference sequence). CDR3 length: 13 residues. V lost 3 bases and J lost 7, with 15 bases in between.

The rearrangement links TRBV4-1 to TRBJ1-3; D is perhaps TRBD1 (6 bases). V lost 3 bases and J lost 1, with 10 bases in between. The V gene's germline CDR1 is MGHRA and CDR2 YSYEKL. This CDR3 region has 15 residues. The CDR3 DNA sequence: TGCGCCAGCAGCCAGGGGGGGCTGTCTGGAAACACCATATATTTT. Residues: CASSQGGLSGNTIYF.

The chain has TRBV14 and TRBJ1-1, with unresolved D. V dropped 2 bases and J dropped 3 bases, with 7 bases sitting between them. The CDR3 has 13 amino acids. Looked up from germline, CDR1 is SGHDN and CDR2 is FVKESK. CDR3 DNA sequence: TGTGCCAGCAGCCAACTTCAGTACACTGAAGCTTTCTTT. It specifies CASSQLQYTEAFF.

The chain employs TRBV5-1 and TRBJ2-5, with a tentative D call TRBD2 (5 bases). Germline V gene sequence: CDR1 SGHRS, CDR2 YFSETQ. The CDR3 has 14 residues. V lost 4 bases, J lost 2 bases, and 12 bases lay in between. CDR3 bases: TGCGCCAGCAGCCCCGACGGGAAGCAAGAGACCCAGTACTTC. Amino acid sequence: CASSPDGKQETQYF.

The V and J genes are TRBV30 and TRBJ2-3; 8 bases are shared with TRBD2. The ends lost 2 bases at V and 0 bases at J; junction bases unmatched: 4. CDR3 length: 15 amino acids. Germline V gene lookup returns CDR1 GTSNPN and CDR2 SVGIG (reference sequence). CDR3 DNA sequence: TGTGCCTGGAGTTTAGGCGGGGGGAGCACAGATACGCAGTATTTT. As protein: CAWSLGGGSTDTQYF.

This chain connects TRBV6-6 to TRBJ1-1, with D possibly TRBD1 on 6 matching bases. This CDR3 comprises 13 residues. Germline assignment: CDR1 MNHNY and CDR2 SVGAGI (reference sequence). Trimming shortened V by 6 bases and J by 0 bases, and 8 bases separated the two germline ends. The CDR3 nucleotides are TGTGCCAGCAGCTGGACAGTGAACACTGAAGCTTTCTTT. Its translation is CASSWTVNTEAFF.

The chain links TRBV5-4 to TRBJ2-5; weak D call: TRBD2 (6 bases). CDR1 is SGHNT and CDR2 is YYREEE in the germline V gene (reference sequence). V was pared by 7 bases and J by 1 base, with 17 bases between. The CDR3 covers 15 residues. Written as DNA, the CDR3 is TGTGCCAGCGGATCTCCCCGCGGGGTCCAAGAGACCCAGTACTTC. Its translation is CASGSPRGVQETQYF.

The chain recombines TRBV23-1 with TRBJ2-1; 8 bases fit TRBD1. TRBV23-1 is an open reading frame whose function is uncertain. The CDR3 length is 15 residues. With 8 bases clipped from V and 1 base from J, the junction kept 7 bases outside the gene matches. CDR3 DNA sequence: TGCGCCAGCCGGACAGGGCGTTTTTCCTACAATGAGCAGTTCTTC. The encoded protein is CASRTGRFSYNEQFF.

The chain joins TRBV15 to TRBJ2-7, with 8 bases that match TRBD1. CDR3 length equals 13 residues. The germline V gene has CDR1 LNHNV and CDR2 YYDKDF (reference sequence). V lost 2 bases to trimming and J lost 6 bases; unmatched junction nucleotides: 3. The chain's CDR3 is CATSRNGQGEQYF. CDR3 bases: TGTGCCACCAGCAGAAACGGACAGGGCGAGCAGTACTTC.